This T cell receptor beta chain was captured in a study of T cells in localized non-small cell lung cancer. The CDR3 contains 16 residues. Germline V CDR1 and CDR2: LGHNA, YNFKEQ. V was pared by 0 bases and J by 4 bases, with 1 base of the junction left unmatched. Clones were sequenced by immunoSEQ multiplex PCR, and TCRdb holds only the in-frame ones, with some missing. The sample holds more than 45,000 clones, about 85% seen once. A note on this clone: Its target is unknown.

Findings and limits, study-wide: Increased T cell density in blood showed an association with longer overall survival. Median around 60 top-100 tumor clones were shared with paired adjacent lung. Measurement of T cell clonality placed uninvolved adjacent lung highest, above the level in tumor. Only one tumor region went through sequencing, so heterogeneity may still be there.

This specimen consisted of PBMCs, obtained before any cancer treatment. This receptor was obtained from a man aged 40 to 70 with stage II lung adenocarcinoma. V gene TRBV4-2 combines with J gene TRBJ2-3; TRBD2 aligns across 13 bases. This CDR3 is CASSQDGTSGADTQYF. Here the CDR3 DNA reads TGTGCCAGCAGCCAAGATGGGACTAGCGGGGCAGATACGCAGTATTTT.